The 17 T cell receptor beta chains below were found in one sample sequenced in a study of control samples from healthy donors and cancer patients. The protocol was immunoSEQ multiplex PCR, while the TCRdb copy is restricted to in-frame clones and leaves out a portion. The table records about 120,000 clones, roughly 89% of them present only once. The sequenced material came from blood. These receptors were taken from a man aged 25 to 45 in good health.

This clone was recorded only once. This chain links TRBV29-1 with TRBJ1-2, with TRBD1 as a possible D gene (6 bases). V was cut by 6 bases and J by 9 bases, with 17 bases left in between. The CDR3 spans 12 residues. Germline CDR1 is SQVTM and CDR2 is ANQGSEA. In DNA, the CDR3 is TGCAGCGTCGGCGGGGGCCAGGGGAGCTACACCTTC. Amino acid sequence: CSVGGGQGSYTF. The whole variable domain, filled in from reference TRBV29-1 and TRBJ1-2, reads SAVISQKPSRDICQRGTSLTIQCQVDSQVTMMFWYRQQPGQSLTLIATANQGSEATYESGFVIDKFPISRPNLTFSTLTVSNMSPEDSSIYLCSVGGGQGSYTFGSGTRLTVV.

The chain joins TRBV4-1 to TRBJ1-2; D gene unclear. This CDR3 spans 19 amino acids. Germline V gene sequence: CDR1 MGHRA, CDR2 YSYEKL. V was cut by 0 bases and J by 4 bases, with 24 bases left in between. The CDR3 loop is CASSQDTPRIGQAVYGYTF. In DNA form, the CDR3 reads TGCGCCAGCAGCCAAGATACCCCCAGGATCGGGCAGGCAGTCTATGGCTACACCTTC.

Notes on this clone: In the same sample, other DNA sequences code for this CDR3. The chain links TRBV29-1 to TRBJ2-2, with 8 nucleotides matching TRBD2. The CDR3 consists of 13 residues. Trimming took 3 bases from V and 5 from J; bases not matched to a gene: 2. Germline V gene sequence: CDR1 SQVTM, CDR2 ANQGSEA. CDR3 nucleotides: TGCAGCGTTGATCGCGGGGGGACCGGGGAGCTGTTTTTT. This codes for CSVDRGGTGELFF.

The chain is built from TRBV24-1 and TRBJ2-5; D ambiguous. The CDR3 runs 13 residues. V was clipped by 4 bases and J by 1 base, with 6 bases between them. CDR1 and CDR2 (germline): KGHDR, SFDVKD. CDR3 protein: CATSERSQETQYF. Written as DNA, the CDR3 is TGTGCCACCAGTGAGAGGAGCCAAGAGACCCAGTACTTC.

V usage is TRBV2 and J usage is TRBJ1-4; tentatively, D is TRBD1 (5 bases). The ends were cut back, 10 bases at V and 2 bases at J, with 8 bases in the middle. This CDR3 has 12 amino acids. The germline gives CDR1 SNHLY, CDR2 FYNNEI. CDR3 region: CATGDTNEKLFF. CDR3 nucleotides: TGTGCCACGGGGGACACTAATGAAAAACTGTTTTTT.

The V call is TRBV24-1, the J call TRBJ2-7; 8 nucleotides line up with TRBD2. TRBJ2-1 matches the DNA end more closely, so the J call is doubtful. Looked up from germline, CDR1 is KGHDR and CDR2 is SFDVKD. CDR3 length: 16 amino acids. Written as DNA, the CDR3 is TGTGCCACCAGTGATAGGGGACTAGGGCCGTACAATGAGCAGTTCTTC. Translated: CATSDRGLGPYNEQFF.

The chain employs TRBV5-3 and TRBJ1-2; a weak D match, TRBD1 (5 bases). TRBV5-3 is sorted into the ORF group, with uncertain function. Trimming took 4 bases from V and 12 from J, leaving 19 bases between them. This CDR3 has 13 amino acids. CDR3 protein: CARSVEGLMAHTF. CDR3 bases: TGTGCCAGAAGCGTGGAGGGGTTAATGGCTCACACCTTC.

This clone has only one observation. The same CDR3 also results from other DNA sequences found in this sample. The chain is built from TRBV9 and TRBJ1-4; D is ambiguous. This CDR3 is 14 amino acids long. The V end lost 2 bases, the J end lost 2 bases, and 7 bases lay between the germline ends. Germline V CDR1 and CDR2: SGDLS, YYNGEE. The CDR3 DNA is TGTGCCAGCAGCGTCGAAGGGACTAATGAAAAACTGTTTTTT. Its translation: CASSVEGTNEKLFF.

V gene TRBV30 combines with J gene TRBJ1-1, with D perhaps matching TRBD1 (5 bases). The CDR3 is 13 residues long. Germline CDR1 GTSNPN, CDR2 SVGIG (reference sequence). V was clipped by 0 bases and J by 4 bases, with 9 bases between them. The DNA of the CDR3 is TGTGCCTGGAGTGTACAGGATGGCACTGAAGCTTTCTTT. It encodes CAWSVQDGTEAFF.

The J gene is TRBJ1-3, the V gene TRBV14; TRBD1 agrees at 9 bases. The CDR3 is 15 amino acids. The J segment lost 8 bases and the V segment lost 4 bases, leaving 9 bases of the junction unmatched. Germline V gene data show CDR1 as SGHDN and CDR2 as FVKESK. This CDR3 reads CASSRPGQGSDTIYF. The DNA for the CDR3 is TGTGCCAGCAGCCGACCGGGACAGGGTTCAGACACCATATATTTT.

This chain connects TRBV25-1 to TRBJ2-7; 8 nucleotides align to TRBD2. Trimming removed 6 bases from V and 5 bases from J; junction bases left unmatched: 9. Germline V gene lookup returns CDR1 MGHDK and CDR2 SYGVNS. This CDR3 contains 14 residues. The DNA for the CDR3 is TGTGCCAGCAGAGGACTAGCTGGGTCCCACGAGCAGTACTTC. This gives the protein CASRGLAGSHEQYF.

This clone was counted between two and nine times. The J gene is TRBJ1-2, the V gene TRBV6-5, with a possible D match to TRBD1 (5 bases). V was pared by 0 bases and J by 1 base, with 12 bases between. The CDR3 consists of 16 residues. Germline loops: CDR1 MNHEY, CDR2 SVGAGI. CDR3 nucleotides: TGTGCCAGCAGTTACTCGGTGGGACTCCTTAACTATGGCTACACCTTC. Its translation is CASSYSVGLLNYGYTF.

V and J are TRBV27 and TRBJ1-6; 7 bases agree with TRBD1. Unmatched junction bases numbered 1, after V lost 5 bases and J lost 3 bases. CDR1 and CDR2 (germline): MNHEY, SMNVEV (reference sequence). This CDR3 contains 14 residues. The DNA for the CDR3 is TGTGCCAGCAGTGGGGACAGCTATAATTCACCCCTCCACTTT. This translates into CASSGDSYNSPLHF.

J is TRBJ1-1 and V is TRBV5-1; D is unclear. The CDR3 loop spans 14 amino acids. Between the trimmed V and J ends, which lost 3 bases and 4 bases, there was a span of 13 bases. CDR1 and CDR2 (germline): SGHRS, YFSETQ. The CDR3 region has the DNA TGCGCCAGCAGCTGGTCAATACTGGGCACTGAAGCTTTCTTT. Amino acids: CASSWSILGTEAFF.

This rearrangement joins TRBV12-5 to TRBJ1-5; D ambiguous. Trimming took 8 bases from V and 1 from J, leaving 9 bases between them. Germline-derived CDR1 and CDR2 are LGHNT and FRNRAP. This CDR3 contains 13 residues. CDR3 sequence: CASSTASNQPQHF. CDR3 bases: TGTGCTAGTTCCACGGCAAGCAATCAGCCCCAGCATTTT. Full variable domain (missing parts from reference TRBV12-5 and TRBJ1-5): DARVTQTPRHKVTEMGQEVTMRCQPILGHNTVFWYRQTMMQGLELLAYFRNRAPLDDSGMPKDRFSAEMPDATLATLKIQPSEPRDSAVYFCASSTASNQPQHFGDGTRLSIL.

The chain couples TRBV4-1 to TRBJ2-1; D gene ambiguous. The germline V and J ends were trimmed by 4 bases and 2 bases, with 21 bases remaining between them. This CDR3 comprises 18 residues. Looked up from germline, CDR1 is MGHRA and CDR2 is YSYEKL. CDR3: CASSPLKIGSRTYNEQFF. The CDR3 DNA sequence: TGCGCCAGCAGCCCCTTAAAGATCGGCAGCCGTACCTACAATGAGCAGTTCTTC.

V usage is TRBV19 and J usage is TRBJ2-1; D is possibly TRBD1 or TRBD2 (5 bases each). The CDR3 is 13 residues long. Germline-derived CDR1 and CDR2 are LNHDA and SQIVND (reference sequence). Trimming shortened V by 5 bases and J by 6 bases, and 11 bases separated the two germline ends. The CDR3 nucleotides read TGTGCCAGTAGTCTACGGGGACCCAATGAGCAGTTCTTC. It yields the protein CASSLRGPNEQFF.